This TCR beta chain derives from a study of blood T cells in healthy people across ages. The CDR3 runs 17 residues. Germline CDR1 MDHEN, CDR2 SYDVKM. V lost 6 bases and J lost 7; bases outside the gene matches: 18. Study-wide points: The study found more naive CD4+ cells and higher diversity in long-lived than aged donors.

Together with a sample-barcoded 5' primer, a J-beta primer mix was included in a second PCR lasting roughly 6 to 12 cycles. TCRdb re-called the 5' RACE reads through MiXCR, storing one row per CDR3 protein. This sample has approximately 800,000 distinct CDR3 sequences; 62% occur once, and the top ten carry around a quarter. Of note for this clonotype: Antigen specificity is unknown.

This sequence joins TRBV28 and TRBJ1-2; TRBD1 matches at 9 bases. Sequencing input: blood. This sequence was found in a man aged 25-45 years in good health. CDR3 region: CASRPGQGVLEASGYTF. CDR3 coding DNA: TGTGCCAGCAGGCCGGGACAGGGTGTGCTCGAAGCAAGTGGCTACACCTTC.